The clone carrying this T cell receptor beta chain is medium-sized within its sample. Its target is unknown. V gave up 5 bases and J gave up 4 bases, with 21 bases separating them. This CDR3 spans 16 amino acids. Germline CDR1 DFQATT, CDR2 SNEGSKA (reference sequence). The data are from a study of beta chain bispecific antibodies for T cell cancers. Study information: Jurkat cells expressed TRBV12-3; HPB-ALL cells expressed TRBV5-5.

TCRdb re-analysed the 5' RACE reads in MiXCR, keeping a single row per CDR3 protein. The sample includes about 20,000 distinct CDR3 sequences, approximately 2% of them seen just once. Expansion lasted 2 to 4 days, with either anti-CD3 antibody OKT3 or CD3/CD28 beads. This sample: Jurkat plus normal T cells with anti-TRBV12 bispecific. Study results and limitations: Only targeted and closely related TRBV genes appeared affected. In these mixed samples, most targeted TRBV reads derived from the leukemia cell line. After anti-TRBV12 rather than anti-CD19 exposure, TRBV12-3 made up over 97% less of total TRBV signal.

Specimen: healthy donor T cells cultured with leukemia cells, collected from a culture containing a bispecific antibody targeting TCR Vbeta12. The chain joins TRBV20-1 to TRBJ2-1, with D possibly being TRBD1 (5 bases). This TCR came from a human donor in good health. Some clones in this sample may be carry-over from other donors' samples. CDR3 in amino acids: CSAWERGGINYNEQFF. The CDR3 DNA is TGCAGTGCTTGGGAAAGGGGTGGCATTAATTACAATGAGCAGTTCTTC.